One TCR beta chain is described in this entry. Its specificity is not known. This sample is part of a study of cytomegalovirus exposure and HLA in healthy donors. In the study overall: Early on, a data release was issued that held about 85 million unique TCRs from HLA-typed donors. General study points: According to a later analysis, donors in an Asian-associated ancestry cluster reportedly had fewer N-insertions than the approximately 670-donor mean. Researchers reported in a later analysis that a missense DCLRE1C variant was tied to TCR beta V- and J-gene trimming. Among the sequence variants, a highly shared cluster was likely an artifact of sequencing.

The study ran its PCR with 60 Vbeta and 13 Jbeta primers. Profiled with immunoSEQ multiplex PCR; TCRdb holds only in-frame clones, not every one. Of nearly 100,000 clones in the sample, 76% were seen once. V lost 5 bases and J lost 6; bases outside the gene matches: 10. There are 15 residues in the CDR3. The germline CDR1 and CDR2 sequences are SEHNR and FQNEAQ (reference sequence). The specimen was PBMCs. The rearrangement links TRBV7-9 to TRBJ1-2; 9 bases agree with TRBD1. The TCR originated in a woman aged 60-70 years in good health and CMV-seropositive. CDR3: CASSPPGQGIHGYTF. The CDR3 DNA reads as TGTGCCAGCAGCCCTCCGGGACAGGGAATCCATGGCTACACCTTC.